This T cell receptor (beta chain) came from a study of cytotoxic CD8 clonotypes in ibrutinib-treated CLL. Study in general: A median about twelve months of treatment, range 6 to 36, preceded the collection of response samples.

General study results and limits: On treatment, the uncommon public clonotypes contracted or remained stable. Baseline levels were approached again at progression, after clonality had risen at ibrutinib response. T-cell clonality at baseline went above that of age-matched healthy donors and rose and fell with circulating CD8+ T-cell counts.

TCRdb's copy holds only in-frame clones and misses some; the assay was immunoSEQ multiplex PCR. The sample holds tens of thousands of clones, around 69% seen once. Germline V lookup: CDR1 SGHVS, CDR2 FNYEAQ. Trimming removed 5 bases from V and 3 bases from J, with 16 bases in between. The CDR3 covers 15 residues. About this clone: Its antigen is currently unknown.

V is TRBV7-6 and J is TRBJ1-1, with D possibly matching TRBD1 (6 bases). The material sequenced was PBMCs, taken at disease progression, from a patient treated with ibrutinib. This clonotype originated in a human donor with chronic lymphocytic leukemia. CDR3 DNA: TGTGCCAGCAGCCCCGGGATGAGGGGGGACACTGAAGCTTTCTTT. Protein product: CASSPGMRGDTEAFF.